Following are 10 T cell receptor beta chains from one sample sequenced in a study of metastatic and nonmetastatic thyroid tumors. TCRdb re-processed the PCR reads through MiXCR. The sample lists about 40,000 clones, about 14% occurring once. There were no patients who had received any treatment before thyroid surgery. The sample consisted of blood. These receptors were taken from a female donor with papillary thyroid cancer or a benign thyroid nodule (not recorded which). Some clones in this sample may be carry-over from other donors' samples.

This clone was detected only a few times. The gene calls are TRBV6-1 and TRBJ2-7; possibly TRBD2 for D (6 bases). This CDR3 region has 15 residues. V was trimmed by 4 bases and J by 4 bases, leaving 17 bases between them. Germline values: CDR1 MNHNS, CDR2 SASEGT. CDR3 in amino acids: CASSARRTTAYEQYF. The CDR3 region has the DNA TGTGCCAGCAGTGCAAGGAGGACTACCGCATACGAGCAGTACTTC.

This clone has more than one count but fewer than ten. J is TRBJ1-2 and V is TRBV6-6, with unresolved D. Germline V gene sequence: CDR1 MNHNY, CDR2 SVGAGI (reference sequence). Trimming pared 2 bases from V and 0 bases from J, leaving 10 bases between. This CDR3 comprises 15 residues. Here the CDR3 reads CASSYDRATNYGYTF. Here the CDR3 DNA reads TGTGCCAGCAGTTACGACCGGGCGACTAACTATGGCTACACCTTC.

This clone was observed many times. J is TRBJ2-7 and V is TRBV19; TRBD2 might be the D (6 bases). Trimming pared 7 bases from V and 3 bases from J, leaving 16 bases between. The CDR3 totals 14 residues. Germline CDR1 and CDR2: LNHDA and SQIVND (reference sequence). The CDR3 spells CASMNSGAIYEQYF. Written as DNA, the CDR3 is TGTGCCAGTATGAATAGCGGAGCGATCTACGAGCAGTACTTC.

In this sample, this clone turned up many times. This clone may be a read error of a much larger clone one base away. Other DNA sequences in the sample encode the same CDR3. This chain uses TRBV24-1 with TRBJ2-5; maybe TRBD1 (6 bases). Germline values: CDR1 KGHDR, CDR2 SFDVKD. Deletions cut 4 bases from V and 2 bases from J, with 16 bases between. The CDR3 is 16 residues long. In nucleotides, the CDR3 is TGTGCCACCAGTGACCAGGGGACGGGGAGACAAGAGACCCAGTACTTC. It is translated as CATSDQGTGRQETQYF.

CDR3 bases: TGTGCCAGCAGTTCGGGACCGCAATATGTAACAGGGCAGTACTTC. It is translated as CASSSGPQYVTGQYF. This chain joins TRBV28 and TRBJ2-7; D might be TRBD1 or TRBD2, each matching 5 bases. The V gene lost 4 bases and the J gene lost 9 bases, with 22 bases spanning the gap. CDR3 length: 15 residues. CDR1 MDHEN and CDR2 SYDVKM come from the germline V gene.

Many counts were recorded for this clone. V and J are TRBV6-2 or TRBV6-3 and TRBJ2-1; no reliable D call. Trimming left V 0 bases short and J 8 bases short, with 8 bases between. The CDR3 length is 13 residues. The germline V gene has CDR1 MNHEY and CDR2 SVGEGT. Here the CDR3 DNA reads TGTGCCAGCAGTTACTCGAACCCCTATGAGCAGTTCTTC. Its translation: CASSYSNPYEQFF.

V gene TRBV11-2 combines with J gene TRBJ1-2; no clear D. CDR1 and CDR2 from the germline V gene are SGHAT and FQNNGV. This CDR3 region has 16 residues. The V end was cut by 6 bases, the J end by 5 bases, with 22 bases between. CDR3 DNA sequence: TGTGCCAGCAGTACGAGCGGGCCGCCTAATTCTTATGGCTACACCTTC. Its protein is CASSTSGPPNSYGYTF.

The chain joins TRBV19 to TRBJ2-3, with D possibly matching TRBD1 (5 bases). Germline values: CDR1 LNHDA, CDR2 SQIVND (reference sequence). With 10 bases removed from V and 5 bases from J, the gap between germline ends came to 13 bases. The CDR3 consists of 12 residues. The CDR3 sequence: CATRHRKDTQYF. The CDR3 DNA sequence: TGTGCCACCCGTCACAGGAAAGATACGCAGTATTTT.

Many counts were recorded for this clone. The chain links TRBV7-3 to TRBJ2-7; D is possibly TRBD1 or TRBD2 (5 bases each). Trimming shortened V by 5 bases and J by 1 base, and 12 bases separated the two germline ends. CDR1 SGHTA and CDR2 FQGTGA come from the germline V gene. The CDR3 sequence is 14 residues long. In DNA, the CDR3 is TGTGCCAGCAGCCCCCGGGGCCCTTCCTACGAGCAGTACTTC. Amino acids: CASSPRGPSYEQYF.

This clone was counted ten times or more. V is TRBV28 and J is TRBJ1-1, with TRBD1 matching over 9 bases. Germline lookup yields CDR1 MDHEN and CDR2 SYDVKM. V dropped 1 base and J dropped 5; count of bases not matched to a gene: 2. The CDR3 runs to 14 residues. The chain's CDR3 is CASSLYRGQTEAFF. The CDR3 DNA reads as TGTGCCAGCAGTTTATACAGGGGGCAGACTGAAGCTTTCTTT.